What follows are 22 T cell receptor beta chains derived from one specimen sequenced in a study of identifying expanded T cells in peripheral blood. Clones were read by immunoSEQ multiplex PCR, and TCRdb kept only the in-frame ones, dropping some. This table has around 100,000 clones, around 89% appearing once. The specimen was blood. Source of these receptors: a person between 18 and 75 years old in good health.

The rearrangement links TRBV5-1 to TRBJ2-7, with 7 nucleotides matching TRBD1. Germline V gene sequence: CDR1 SGHRS, CDR2 YFSETQ. This CDR3 contains 14 residues. J gave up 7 bases and V 2 bases, and 9 bases lay outside the gene matches. The chain's CDR3 is CASSFMTGSPEQYF. The CDR3 region has the DNA TGCGCCAGCAGCTTCATGACAGGGTCCCCGGAGCAGTACTTC. The entire variable domain, with the rest obtained from reference TRBV5-1 and TRBJ2-7, is as follows: KAGVTQTPRYLIKTRGQQVTLSCSPISGHRSVSWYQQTPGQGLQFLFEYFSETQRNKGNFPGRFSGRQFSNSRSEMNVSTLELGDSALYLCASSFMTGSPEQYFGPGTRLTVT.

This clone has a handful of counts. This chain joins TRBV4-3 and TRBJ2-2; TRBD1 is a possible D gene (5 bases). The CDR3 totals 15 residues. V lost 2 bases and J lost 2, with 9 bases in between. CDR1 LGHNA and CDR2 YSLEER come from the germline V gene. CDR3 in amino acids: CASSQQTANTGELFF. CDR3 DNA: TGCGCCAGCAGCCAACAGACAGCCAACACCGGGGAGCTGTTTTTT.

The chain carries TRBV19 and TRBJ1-1; weak D call: TRBD1 (5 bases). CDR3 length: 12 amino acids. With 3 bases removed from V and 3 bases from J, the gap between germline ends came to 5 bases. From germline, CDR1 is LNHDA and CDR2 SQIVND (reference sequence). Written as DNA, the CDR3 is TGTGCCAGTAGTATGGGGCACACTGAAGCTTTCTTT. This gives the protein CASSMGHTEAFF.

The chain uses TRBV10-3 and TRBJ1-5; possible D gene TRBD1, 6 bases. The CDR3 runs 13 residues. V gave up 5 bases and J gave up 7 bases, with 12 bases separating them. Germline V gives CDR1 ENHRY, CDR2 SYGVKD. The CDR3 coding sequence is TGTGCCATCAGTCCACAGGGCTGGCAGCCCCAGCATTTT. It translates to CAISPQGWQPQHF.

The chain employs TRBV7-2 and TRBJ2-2; either TRBD1 or TRBD2 may supply D (5 bases each). In germline, CDR1 is SGHTA, CDR2 FQGNSA. The CDR3 is 17 residues long. V was trimmed by 0 bases and J by 0 bases, leaving 11 bases between them. In DNA form, the CDR3 reads TGTGCCAGCAGCTTAGCATCGAGGGGCGCGAACACCGGGGAGCTGTTTTTT. Protein product: CASSLASRGANTGELFF.

This clone has a single count. The J gene is TRBJ2-5, the V gene TRBV5-1, with 8 bases that match TRBD1. The CDR3 spans 18 residues. CDR1 and CDR2 from the germline V gene are SGHRS and YFSETQ. The trim removed 4 bases at V and 4 bases at J, leaving 18 bases unmatched. This CDR3 reads CASSPGPGTGRLRETQYF. In DNA form, the CDR3 reads TGCGCCAGCAGCCCAGGACCTGGGACAGGACGTTTAAGAGAGACCCAGTACTTC.

The chain has TRBV27 and TRBJ1-5; D possibly corresponds to TRBD1 (5 bases). The CDR3 totals 12 residues. V was shortened by 5 bases and J by 9 bases, with 11 bases between the two germline ends. Germline CDR1 MNHEY, CDR2 SMNVEV (reference sequence). The CDR3 loop reads CASSPSGGPQHF. The CDR3 DNA reads TGTGCCAGCAGTCCCTCGGGGGGGCCCCAGCATTTT.

CDR3 sequence reads: CASSPGGRRYEQYF. The CDR3, as DNA: TGTGCCAGCAGCCCCGGGGGGCGCAGGTACGAGCAGTACTTC. The chain is built from TRBV6-5 and TRBJ2-7; weak D call: TRBD2 (7 bases). The ends were cut back, 6 bases at V and 4 bases at J, with 16 bases in the middle. Germline V gene sequence: CDR1 MNHEY, CDR2 SVGAGI. The CDR3 extends over 14 amino acids.

This chain uses TRBV6-6 with TRBJ1-4, with unresolved D. V dropped 4 bases and J dropped 5 bases, with 17 bases sitting between them. The CDR3 contains 16 residues. The germline gives CDR1 MNHNY, CDR2 SVGAGI (reference sequence). CDR3 amino acids: CASSFHTPPGNEKLFF. CDR3 sequence (DNA): TGTGCCAGCAGTTTCCATACACCACCGGGCAATGAAAAACTGTTTTTT.

The genes are TRBV4-1 and TRBJ1-5, with 7 bases matching TRBD1. CDR3 length: 15 amino acids. CDR1 and CDR2 from the germline V gene are MGHRA and YSYEKL. Trimming removed 3 bases from V and 4 bases from J; junction bases left unmatched: 6. CDR3 protein: CASSHPDRVNQPQHF. As DNA, the CDR3 is TGCGCCAGCAGCCACCCCGACAGGGTAAATCAGCCCCAGCATTTT.

The V and J genes are TRBV7-9 and TRBJ2-1; possibly TRBD2 for D (5 bases). Deletions cut 2 bases from V and 8 bases from J, with 7 bases between. CDR1 is SEHNR and CDR2 is FQNEAQ in the germline V gene (reference sequence). The CDR3 runs 12 residues. In nucleotides, the CDR3 is TGTGCCAGCAGCTTAACGCGGGATGAGCAGTTCTTC. It specifies CASSLTRDEQFF. Full variable domain (remainder filled in from reference TRBV7-9 and TRBJ2-1): DTGVSQNPRHKITKRGQNVTFRCDPISEHNRLYWYRQTLGQGPEFLTYFQNEAQLEKSRLLSDRFSAERPKGSFSTLEIQRTEQGDSAMYLCASSLTRDEQFFGPGTRLTVL.

V and J are TRBV6-5 and TRBJ1-2, with TRBD1 identical over 7 bases. Per the germline V gene, CDR1 is MNHEY and CDR2 is SVGAGI. The junction had 6 bases not matched to a gene; V was cut back by 6 bases and J by 2 bases. The CDR3 length is 14 residues. This CDR3 reads CASRETGTNYGYTF. The CDR3 DNA follows: TGTGCCAGCAGAGAGACAGGGACGAACTATGGCTACACCTTC.

V and J are TRBV7-9 and TRBJ1-3; D is unresolved. Germline V CDR1 and CDR2: SEHNR, FQNEAQ (reference sequence). The V gene lost 5 bases and the J gene lost 0 bases, with 11 bases spanning the gap. The CDR3 extends over 15 amino acids. The CDR3 region has the DNA TGTGCCAGCAGCGTTGCCCTTTACTCTGGAAACACCATATATTTT. Protein sequence: CASSVALYSGNTIYF.

The chain carries TRBV6-1 and TRBJ2-7; 8 bases are shared with TRBD1. There are 14 residues in the CDR3. Per germline, CDR1 MNHNS and CDR2 SASEGT. V dropped 9 bases and J dropped 3; count of bases not matched to a gene: 10. CDR3 sequence: CASTHGGTGYEQYF. As DNA, the CDR3 is TGTGCCAGTACACACGGAGGGACAGGCTACGAGCAGTACTTC.

In DNA form, the CDR3 reads TGTGCCAGCAGCAAAGGGGGACAGGGGGTATTCTACGAGCAGTACTTC. It specifies CASSKGGQGVFYEQYF. The rearrangement joins TRBV21-1 to TRBJ2-7; the table's TRBD1 call for D was not verified on the DNA. TRBV21-1 is a listed pseudogene. The CDR3 length is 16 residues.

This clone was observed a handful of times. The V and J genes are TRBV10-3 and TRBJ1-1; 10 bases fit TRBD1. Unmatched junction bases numbered 9, after V lost 10 bases and J lost 1 base. The CDR3 length is 15 residues. Germline V gene data show CDR1 as ENHRY and CDR2 as SYGVKD. As DNA, the CDR3 is TGTGCCACCATACCGACAGGGGGCCGGAACACTGAAGCTTTCTTT. This codes for CATIPTGGRNTEAFF.

The rearrangement uses TRBV28 and TRBJ2-3, with D tentatively TRBD2 (5 bases). Trimming took 4 bases from V and 6 from J, leaving 17 bases between them. CDR1 and CDR2 (germline): MDHEN, SYDVKM. This CDR3 is built from 15 residues. In DNA, the CDR3 is TGTGCCAGCAGTTGGACTTCTTCAACCCAGGATACGCAGTATTTT. Amino acids: CASSWTSSTQDTQYF. Full variable domain (rest looked up from reference TRBV28 and TRBJ2-3): DVKVTQSSRYLVKRTGEKVFLECVQDMDHENMFWYRQDPGLGLRLIYFSYDVKMKEKGDIPEGYSVSREKKERFSLILESASTNQTSMYLCASSWTSSTQDTQYFGPGTRLTVL.

This chain links TRBV7-8 with TRBJ1-1; no firm D call. V dropped 2 bases and J dropped 1 base, with 11 bases sitting between them. Looked up from germline, CDR1 is SGHVS and CDR2 is FQNEAQ. The CDR3 covers 15 residues. The CDR3 DNA sequence: TGTGCCAGCAGCTTACGGTCCCTCAGGAACACTGAAGCTTTCTTT. Its translation: CASSLRSLRNTEAFF.

The gene calls are TRBV6-5 and TRBJ1-5, with D maybe TRBD1 (5 bases). Per germline, CDR1 MNHEY and CDR2 SVGAGI. The CDR3 is 14 amino acids. V lost 10 bases to trimming and J lost 0 bases, with 13 bases between them. This CDR3 is CATRGPYSNQPQHF. CDR3 nucleotides: TGTGCCACCCGGGGACCCTATAGCAATCAGCCCCAGCATTTT.

The V call is TRBV10-3, the J call TRBJ1-1; possibly TRBD1 for D (5 bases). Trimming took 5 bases from V and 2 from J, leaving 15 bases between them. CDR3 length equals 15 residues. The germline V gene has CDR1 ENHRY and CDR2 SYGVKD. CDR3 protein: CAISSRGGTNTEAFF. The DNA for the CDR3 is TGTGCCATCAGTAGCCGGGGGGGAACCAACACTGAAGCTTTCTTT.

The rearrangement uses TRBV27 and TRBJ2-3; no firm D call. From germline, CDR1 is MNHEY and CDR2 SMNVEV (reference sequence). CDR3 size: 16 residues. V shed 2 bases and J shed 3 bases, with 15 bases lying between them. CDR3 in DNA: TGTGCCAGCAGTTTACGAGCCCCCTCTGGGACAGATACGCAGTATTTT. Translating gives CASSLRAPSGTDTQYF.

The chain has TRBV28 and TRBJ1-2; D is ambiguous. The germline V gene has CDR1 MDHEN and CDR2 SYDVKM. CDR3 length: 14 residues. The V gene lost 5 bases and the J gene lost 6 bases, with 16 bases spanning the gap. CDR3 nucleotide sequence: TGTGCCAGCAGTCCGGACCGGTCGTTCCATGGCTACACCTTC. Its protein is CASSPDRSFHGYTF.